This TCR beta chain stems from a study of T cell repertoires in cytomegalovirus infection. Turning to the study itself: Selected CMV epitopes included recently identified HLA-C-restricted ones as well as well-studied HLA-B-restricted ones. Indications of both CMV infection and matching HLA type were provided by public TCR beta signatures. Notes on the study in general: Predominance within the ex vivo response was attributable to HLA-C-restricted CMV-specific TCR beta clonotypes. Pooled public TCR beta family frequency picked out CMV carriers with the relevant HLA.

This clonotype came up many times. What it binds is unknown. The CDR3 contains 13 residues. V gave up 5 bases and J gave up 3 bases, with 10 bases separating them. One entry per CDR3 protein results from TCRdb running MiXCR on the reads. The sample has about 900,000 distinct CDR3 sequences; approximately 32% are singletons. The sequence was obtained from a human donor in good health (CMV status not recorded). Some clones in this sample may be carry-over from other donors' samples. The chain has TRBV12-3 or TRBV12-4 and TRBJ1-1; D is uncertain. Here the sequenced sample was cultured CD8+ T cells from PBMCs, taken from culture after CMV antigen stimulation. CDR3 sequence (DNA): TGTGCCAGCAGTAGAGCTCTCCACACTGAAGCTTTCTTT. Residues: CASSRALHTEAFF.